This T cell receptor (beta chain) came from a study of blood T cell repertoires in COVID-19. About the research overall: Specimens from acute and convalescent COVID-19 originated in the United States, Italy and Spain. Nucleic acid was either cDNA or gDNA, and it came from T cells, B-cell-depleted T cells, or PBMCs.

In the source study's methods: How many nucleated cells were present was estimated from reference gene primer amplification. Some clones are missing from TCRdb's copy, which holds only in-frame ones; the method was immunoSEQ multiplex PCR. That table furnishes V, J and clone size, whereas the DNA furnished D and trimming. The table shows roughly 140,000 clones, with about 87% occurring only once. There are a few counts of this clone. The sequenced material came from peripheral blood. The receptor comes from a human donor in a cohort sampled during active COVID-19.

The CDR3 DNA reads as TGTGCCAGCAGCGTAGGAAGCCAGGGGACTGAAGCTTTCTTT. It specifies CASSVGSQGTEAFF. The chain carries TRBV9 and TRBJ1-1; tentative D call: TRBD1 (6 bases). Germline V lookup: CDR1 SGDLS, CDR2 YYNGEE. The germline V and J ends were trimmed by 0 bases and 5 bases, with 11 bases remaining between them. The CDR3 contains 14 residues.